The 20 T cell receptor beta chains below all came from one sample that was sequenced in a study of shared clonotypes between healthy human individuals. Produced via immunoSEQ multiplex PCR; TCRdb's table is partial and in-frame only. The table has 1.5 million to 2.5 million clones, roughly 95% seen once. Naive CD8 cells lacked CD45RO and underwent positive selection for CCR7, leaving out terminally differentiated effector memory CD45RA+ cells. Source material: naive CD8+ T cells sorted from blood. The receptors were sampled from a young man in good health.

The chain uses TRBV27 and TRBJ1-1, with D possibly matching TRBD1 (5 bases). CDR1 and CDR2 from the germline V gene are MNHEY and SMNVEV (reference sequence). Trimming pared 2 bases from V and 0 bases from J, leaving 13 bases between. This CDR3 is 16 amino acids long. CDR3 residues: CASSLMGGGMNTEAFF. CDR3 nucleotides: TGTGCCAGCAGTTTAATGGGGGGTGGCATGAACACTGAAGCTTTCTTT.

V and J are TRBV6-6 and TRBJ2-1, with D maybe TRBD2 (6 bases). Trimming left V 3 bases short and J 9 bases short, with 18 bases between. The CDR3 covers 15 residues. CDR1 MNHNY and CDR2 SVGAGI come from the germline V gene (reference sequence). The CDR3 nucleotides are TGTGCCAGCAGTTATATCGGGGGAGATCTACTTGAGCAGTTCTTC. It codes for CASSYIGGDLLEQFF.

The chain combines TRBV15 with TRBJ2-1; D is perhaps TRBD2 (6 bases). In germline, CDR1 is LNHNV, CDR2 YYDKDF (reference sequence). The CDR3 is 13 residues long. V was pared by 9 bases and J by 2 bases, with 11 bases between. CDR3 residues: CATERVPYNEQFF. CDR3 in DNA: TGTGCCACGGAGCGGGTTCCCTACAATGAGCAGTTCTTC.

The rearrangement joins TRBV29-1 to TRBJ1-1, with TRBD1 matching over 7 bases. The CDR3 loop spans 12 amino acids. Germline CDR1 is SQVTM and CDR2 is ANQGSEA. V shed 6 bases and J 7 bases; nucleotides not matched to a gene: 8. The CDR3 is CSVWTGEIEAFF. Here the CDR3 DNA reads TGCAGCGTCTGGACAGGAGAAATTGAAGCTTTCTTT. Together with reference TRBV29-1 and TRBJ1-1, the CDR3 gives the full variable domain: SAVISQKPSRDICQRGTSLTIQCQVDSQVTMMFWYRQQPGQSLTLIATANQGSEATYESGFVIDKFPISRPNLTFSTLTVSNMSPEDSSIYLCSVWTGEIEAFFGQGTRLTVV.

This CDR3 reads CASSKDNGYEQYF. The CDR3 DNA follows: TGCGCCAGCAGCAAGGACAATGGTTACGAGCAGTACTTC. The V gene is TRBV4-3, the J gene TRBJ2-7, with D perhaps TRBD1 (5 bases). V dropped 5 bases and J dropped 4 bases, with 12 bases sitting between them. The CDR3 loop spans 13 amino acids. Germline lookup yields CDR1 LGHNA and CDR2 YSLEER.

The chain has TRBV13 and TRBJ1-6; possible D gene TRBD1, 5 bases. The germline CDR1 and CDR2 sequences are PRHDT and FYEKMQ (reference sequence). With 1 base removed from V and 2 bases from J, the gap between germline ends came to 9 bases. This CDR3 comprises 16 residues. Here the CDR3 DNA reads TGTGCCAGCAGCTTAGTAGGGGCGGCCTATAATTCACCCCTCCACTTT. This gives the protein CASSLVGAAYNSPLHF. The complete variable domain, with remaining parts taken from reference TRBV13 and TRBJ1-6, reads AAGVIQSPRHLIKEKRETATLKCYPIPRHDTVYWYQQGPGQDPQFLISFYEKMQSDKGSIPDRFSAQQFSDYHSELNMSSLELGDSALYFCASSLVGAAYNSPLHFGNGTRLTVT.

The chain combines TRBV7-9 with TRBJ1-6; D gene unclear. Trimming stripped 3 bases from V and 7 bases from J, with 19 bases between. The germline gives CDR1 SEHNR, CDR2 FQNEAQ (reference sequence). The CDR3 is 17 residues long. The chain's CDR3 is CASSLPRQTVGNSPLHF. In DNA, the CDR3 is TGTGCCAGCAGCTTGCCACGGCAGACCGTTGGCAATTCACCCCTCCACTTT.

V usage is TRBV7-3 and J usage is TRBJ2-2; the D is unclear. CDR1 and CDR2 from the germline V gene are SGHTA and FQGTGA. V dropped 5 bases and J dropped 0 bases, with 16 bases sitting between them. This CDR3 contains 17 residues. The CDR3 reads CASSDPLGPANTGELFF. CDR3 DNA: TGTGCCAGCAGCGATCCCCTGGGCCCCGCGAACACCGGGGAGCTGTTTTTT. The complete variable domain, with remaining parts taken from reference TRBV7-3 and TRBJ2-2, reads GAGVSQTPSNKVTEKGKYVELRCDPISGHTALYWYRQSLGQGPEFLIYFQGTGAADDSGLPNDRFFAVRPEGSVSTLKIQRTERGDSAVYLCASSDPLGPANTGELFFGEGSRLTVL.

The chain is built from TRBV28 and TRBJ1-1; TRBD1 matches at 8 bases. Germline CDR1 and CDR2: MDHEN and SYDVKM. V lost 0 bases and J lost 1; bases outside the gene matches: 1. The CDR3 consists of 15 residues. The chain's CDR3 is CASSLWGQANTEAFF. DNA of the CDR3: TGTGCCAGCAGTTTATGGGGACAGGCGAACACTGAAGCTTTCTTT.

In regard to this clone: The sample carries other DNA sequences with the same CDR3. The chain joins TRBV7-9 to TRBJ1-6; D gene ambiguous. Germline-derived CDR1 and CDR2 are SEHNR and FQNEAQ (reference sequence). V lost 2 bases, J lost 7 bases, and 3 bases lay in between. The CDR3 is 12 residues long. The CDR3 loop reads CASSLPNSPLHF. The CDR3 DNA reads TGTGCCAGCAGCTTACCAAATTCACCCCTCCACTTT.

The chain uses TRBV5-1 and TRBJ2-5, with TRBD2 matching over 10 bases. The V segment lost 3 bases and the J segment 3 bases; nucleotides outside the gene matches: 5. Germline CDR1 and CDR2: SGHRS and YFSETQ. The CDR3 contains 15 residues. CDR3 in amino acids: CASSSSLAGEETQYF. CDR3 in DNA: TGCGCCAGCAGCTCCTCTCTAGCGGGAGAAGAGACCCAGTACTTC.

V and J are TRBV7-8 and TRBJ2-1; 10 bases map to TRBD2. From germline, CDR1 is SGHVS and CDR2 FQNEAQ. Trimming took 5 bases from V and 7 from J; bases not matched to a gene: 5. The CDR3 is 14 amino acids. The DNA of the CDR3 is TGTGCCAGCAGCCCCGGACTAGCGGCAAATGAGCAGTTCTTC. This sequence encodes CASSPGLAANEQFF.

The chain recombines TRBV15 with TRBJ2-1; a weak D match, TRBD2 (6 bases). The CDR3 is 15 amino acids. Germline CDR1 LNHNV, CDR2 YYDKDF (reference sequence). Trimming took off 2 bases at V and 9 bases at J, with 17 bases between the two ends. This CDR3 is CATSRSRLDSSEQFF. CDR3 coding DNA: TGTGCCACCAGCAGAAGCAGACTAGATTCCTCTGAGCAGTTCTTC.

This clone has just one count. The chain recombines TRBV28 with TRBJ1-2; D may be TRBD1 (6 bases). This CDR3 spans 15 amino acids. Looked up from germline, CDR1 is MDHEN and CDR2 is SYDVKM. The V end was cut by 5 bases, the J end by 4 bases, with 17 bases between. The DNA of the CDR3 is TGTGCCAGCAGTCCCGGCGTCACAGGGATCTATGGCTACACCTTC. It translates to CASSPGVTGIYGYTF.

This clone was counted between two and nine times. This sequence joins TRBV7-9 and TRBJ2-2, with 9 bases identical to TRBD2. This CDR3 is built from 16 residues. V lost 5 bases, J lost 7 bases, and 11 bases stayed unmatched. Germline V gene lookup returns CDR1 SEHNR and CDR2 FQNEAQ (reference sequence). The DNA of the CDR3 is TGTGCCAGCAGCCCACAGGAGCGGGGGGCTGACGGGGAGCTGTTTTTT. Protein product: CASSPQERGADGELFF.

The chain combines TRBV4-3 with TRBJ2-1; 12 nucleotides match TRBD2. CDR1 and CDR2 (germline): LGHNA, YSLEER. V shed 0 bases, J shed 7 bases, and the junction held 4 bases outside the gene matches. The CDR3 runs to 16 residues. The CDR3 spells CASSQEETSGRNEQFF. CDR3 DNA: TGCGCCAGCAGCCAAGAAGAGACTAGCGGGAGAAATGAGCAGTTCTTC.

This chain connects TRBV2 to TRBJ2-7, with no clear D. CDR1 is SNHLY and CDR2 is FYNNEI in the germline V gene. This CDR3 region has 11 residues. Trimming removed 5 bases from V and 3 bases from J, with 5 bases in between. As DNA, the CDR3 is TGTGCCAGCAGTCCACACTACGAGCAGTACTTC. Encoded protein: CASSPHYEQYF.

The J gene is TRBJ2-2, the V gene TRBV5-4; TRBD1 matches 8 bases. Per germline, CDR1 SGHNT and CDR2 YYREEE (reference sequence). V was clipped by 1 base and J by 3 bases; unmatched bases: 5. The length of the CDR3 is 16 residues. CDR3 protein: CASSLKDRVDTGELFF. The CDR3 bases are TGTGCCAGCAGCTTGAAGGACAGGGTGGACACCGGGGAGCTGTTTTTT.

The J gene is TRBJ2-1, the V gene TRBV4-3; weak D call: TRBD2 (5 bases). The CDR3 has 13 residues. Trimming shortened V by 0 bases and J by 15 bases, and 15 bases separated the two germline ends. CDR1 LGHNA and CDR2 YSLEER come from the germline V gene. CDR3 loop: CASSQEAGLEGFF. The DNA of the CDR3 is TGCGCCAGCAGCCAAGAGGCCGGACTCGAGGGGTTCTTC.

V gene TRBV7-2 combines with J gene TRBJ2-7, with a weak D call TRBD1 (6 bases). Trimming took 3 bases from V and 6 from J, leaving 9 bases between them. The CDR3 consists of 12 residues. From germline, CDR1 is SGHTA and CDR2 FQGNSA. The CDR3 DNA sequence: TGTGCCAGCAGCTTCACAGGGTTCGAGCAGTACTTC. This codes for CASSFTGFEQYF.